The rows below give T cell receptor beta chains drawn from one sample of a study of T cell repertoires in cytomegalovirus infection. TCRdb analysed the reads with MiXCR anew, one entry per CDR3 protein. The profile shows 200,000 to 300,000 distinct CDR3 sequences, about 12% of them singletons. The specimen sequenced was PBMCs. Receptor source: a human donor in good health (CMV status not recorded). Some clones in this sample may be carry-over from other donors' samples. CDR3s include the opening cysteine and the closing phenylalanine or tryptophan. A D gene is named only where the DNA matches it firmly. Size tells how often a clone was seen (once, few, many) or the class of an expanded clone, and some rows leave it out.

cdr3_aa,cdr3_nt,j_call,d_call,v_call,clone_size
CASISEMTDNSGNTIYF,TGTGCCAGCATCTCCGAAATGACAGACAACTCTGGAAACACCATATATTTT,TRBJ1-3,.,TRBV12-3/TRBV12-4,many
CSVEGIRGSEAFF,TGCAGCGTTGAAGGAATCAGAGGGTCTGAAGCTTTCTTT,TRBJ1-1,.,TRBV29-1,.
CASSFTGQYTGYF,TGTGCCAGCAGTTTCACAGGACAGTATACGGGGTATTTT,TRBJ2-3,.,TRBV12-3/TRBV12-4,.
CSAPHGQGRETQYF,TGCAGTGCTCCCCACGGACAGGGACGAGAGACCCAGTACTTC,TRBJ2-5,TRBD1,TRBV20-1,many
CASSLPRDTQYF,TGTGCCAGCAGCCTCCCTCGGGATACGCAGTATTTT,TRBJ2-3,.,TRBV7-2,many
CSGKRGGNTEAFF,TGCAGCGGGAAAAGGGGGGGGAACACTGAAGCTTTCTTT,TRBJ1-1,.,TRBV29-1,once
CASSLAFRSSDRSYGYTF,TGCGCCAGCAGCTTGGCCTTCCGGTCCTCGGATAGGAGCTATGGCTACACCTTC,TRBJ1-2,.,TRBV5-1,many
CASSLVDRLTGQETQYF,TGTGCCAGCAGCTTAGTGGACCGTCTGACGGGGCAAGAGACCCAGTACTTC,TRBJ2-5,.,TRBV7-9,many
CASSERQFYNSPLHF,TGTGCCAGCAGCGAAAGACAGTTTTATAATTCACCCCTCCACTTT,TRBJ1-6,.,TRBV7-8,many
CSVSEGANQPQHF,TGCAGCGTCTCTGAAGGGGCAAATCAGCCCCAGCATTTT,TRBJ1-5,.,TRBV29-1,few
CASSLERQGVGNQPQHF,TGTGCCAGCAGTTTAGAGAGACAGGGGGTGGGCAATCAGCCCCAGCATTTT,TRBJ1-5,TRBD1,TRBV28,.
CASSAGNGYTF,TGCGCCAGCAGCGCGGGAAATGGCTACACCTTC,TRBJ1-2,.,TRBV5-1,.
CASSLTRGQGNYGYTF,TGTGCCAGCAGCTTAACGAGAGGACAGGGGAACTATGGCTACACCTTC,TRBJ1-2,TRBD1,TRBV7-3,many
CASSLGTSGGYQETQYF,TGTGCCAGCAGCCTAGGGACTAGCGGGGGGTACCAAGAGACCCAGTACTTC,TRBJ2-5,TRBD2,TRBV7-2,many
CATSRDPGGRETQYF,TGTGCCACCAGCAGAGATCCGGGAGGGCGAGAGACCCAGTACTTC,TRBJ2-5,TRBD2,TRBV15,few
CASSPGGVGNTEAFF,TGTGCCAGCAGTCCAGGGGGGGTGGGGAACACTGAAGCTTTCTTT,TRBJ1-1,TRBD1,TRBV7-2,many
CASSLASGTGGETQYF,TGTGCCAGCAGCTTAGCATCCGGGACGGGGGGGGAGACCCAGTACTTC,TRBJ2-5,TRBD2,TRBV7-8,many
CASSYGAGGNTEAFF,TGTGCCAGCAGTTACGGGGCAGGCGGGAACACTGAAGCTTTCTTT,TRBJ1-1,.,TRBV6-2/TRBV6-3,.
CASSQTLGRETQYF,TGTGCCAGCAGCCAGACTCTAGGAAGGGAGACCCAGTACTTC,TRBJ2-5,.,TRBV7-2,many
CASSQEVNQPQHF,TGTGCCAGCAGCCAAGAGGTAAATCAGCCCCAGCATTTT,TRBJ1-5,.,TRBV3-1,many
CASSPQLRGGSYEQYF,TGTGCCAGTAGTCCTCAATTGCGCGGGGGCTCCTACGAGCAGTACTTC,TRBJ2-7,TRBD2,TRBV19,few
CAISDPGGGLNEQFF,TGTGCCATCAGTGATCCGGGCGGCGGCCTGAATGAGCAGTTCTTC,TRBJ2-1,.,TRBV10-3,many